This note documents a single TCR beta chain sequence. This sample is drawn from a study of blood T cell repertoires in COVID-19. The length of the CDR3 is 15 residues. Trimming removed 3 bases from V and 6 bases from J; junction bases left unmatched: 8. CDR1 and CDR2 from the germline V gene are MNHEY and SMNVEV (reference sequence). The repertoire was sequenced with immunoSEQ multiplex PCR; TCRdb's copy has only in-frame clones and lacks some. The sample records roughly 400,000 clones, roughly 92% being singletons. In terms of age and location, participants ranged from roughly 18 to 100 years and lived in under 30 US areas.

The specimen was PBMCs or T cells enriched from blood (not recorded which). V usage is TRBV27 and J usage is TRBJ1-2; 9 positions agree with TRBD1. The clonotype was recovered from a woman aged 40 to 55 who had been exposed to COVID-19. This chain's CDR3 is CASSFTGGDRNGYTF. The CDR3 DNA is TGTGCCAGCAGTTTCACAGGGGGCGATAGAAATGGCTACACCTTC.